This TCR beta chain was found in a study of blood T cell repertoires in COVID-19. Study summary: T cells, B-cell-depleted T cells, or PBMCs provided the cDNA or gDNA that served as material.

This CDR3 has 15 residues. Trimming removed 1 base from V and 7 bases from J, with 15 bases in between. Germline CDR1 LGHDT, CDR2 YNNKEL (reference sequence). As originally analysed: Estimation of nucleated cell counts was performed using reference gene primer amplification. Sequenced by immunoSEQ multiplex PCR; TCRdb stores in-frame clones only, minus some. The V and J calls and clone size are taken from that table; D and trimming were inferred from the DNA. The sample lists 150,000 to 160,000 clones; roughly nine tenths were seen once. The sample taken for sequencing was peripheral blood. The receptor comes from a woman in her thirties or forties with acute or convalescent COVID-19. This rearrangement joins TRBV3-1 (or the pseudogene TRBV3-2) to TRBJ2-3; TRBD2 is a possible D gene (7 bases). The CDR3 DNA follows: TGTGCCAGCAGCCAAGCTGGCGGGGGCCATTATACGCAGTATTTT. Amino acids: CASSQAGGGHYTQYF.